These 17 T cell receptor beta chains were all obtained from the same sample, sequenced in a study of blood T cell repertoires in COVID-19. Only in-frame clones appear in the TCRdb table, and some are missing; sequencing was by immunoSEQ multiplex PCR. Here the sample spans fewer than 400,000 clones, about 85% being singletons. The specimen was PBMCs or T cells enriched from blood (not recorded which). These TCRs come from a woman aged 30 to 39 who had been exposed to COVID-19.

The chain combines TRBV5-1 with TRBJ2-5; D possibly corresponds to TRBD1 (6 bases). Germline CDR1 SGHRS, CDR2 YFSETQ. The CDR3 extends over 14 amino acids. V shed 4 bases and J shed 2 bases, with 12 bases lying between them. CDR3 residues: CASSQSGVQETQYF. The CDR3 coding sequence is TGCGCCAGCAGCCAATCAGGGGTTCAAGAGACCCAGTACTTC. The full variable domain, its missing parts supplied by reference TRBV5-1 and TRBJ2-5, is KAGVTQTPRYLIKTRGQQVTLSCSPISGHRSVSWYQQTPGQGLQFLFEYFSETQRNKGNFPGRFSGRQFSNSRSEMNVSTLELGDSALYLCASSQSGVQETQYFGPGTRLLVL.

The chain has TRBV6-5 and TRBJ1-2; D possibly corresponds to TRBD1 (6 bases). This CDR3 region has 11 residues. The germline CDR1 and CDR2 sequences are MNHEY and SVGAGI. V lost 2 bases, J lost 8 bases, and 6 bases lay in between. The CDR3 loop reads CASSYQGGYTF. CDR3 sequence (DNA): TGTGCCAGCAGTTACCAGGGGGGCTACACCTTC.

The chain employs TRBV11-1 and TRBJ2-3; TRBD1 aligns across 7 bases. CDR1 is SGHAT and CDR2 is FQDESV in the germline V gene (reference sequence). This CDR3 region has 16 residues. V trimming: 5 bases; J trimming: 2 bases; junction bases outside the gene matches: 10. The CDR3 is CASSPRDSDLTDTQYF. The CDR3 bases are TGTGCCAGCAGCCCCCGGGACAGCGATCTCACAGATACGCAGTATTTT.

The chain combines TRBV14 with TRBJ1-4; D possibly corresponds to TRBD1 (5 bases). V lost 0 bases and J 8 bases, leaving 10 bases between the germline ends. The CDR3 sequence is 14 residues long. The V gene's germline CDR1 is SGHDN and CDR2 FVKESK. The CDR3 coding sequence is TGTGCCAGCAGCCAAGATCTCAGGGCGGAAAAACTGTTTTTT. Amino acid sequence: CASSQDLRAEKLFF.

The V call is TRBV14, the J call TRBJ1-6; D is ambiguous. Germline V gene data show CDR1 as SGHDN and CDR2 as FVKESK. Trimming removed 4 bases at V and 8 bases at J, with 9 bases between. The CDR3 contains 13 residues. DNA of the CDR3: TGTGCCAGCAGCCTAAGAACGGATTCACCCCTCCACTTT. It translates to CASSLRTDSPLHF.

This clone was picked up a small number of times. The chain couples TRBV2 to TRBJ1-2; tentative D call: TRBD1 (5 bases). CDR3 length equals 16 residues. Trimming removed 5 bases from V and 6 bases from J, with 22 bases in between. Germline V gene lookup returns CDR1 SNHLY and CDR2 FYNNEI. The CDR3 here is CASSSPGDGGGHGYTF. In DNA form, the CDR3 reads TGTGCCAGCAGTTCCCCGGGGGACGGTGGGGGACATGGCTACACCTTC. The whole variable domain, filled in from reference TRBV2 and TRBJ1-2, reads EPEVTQTPSHQVTQMGQEVILRCVPISNHLYFYWYRQILGQKVEFLVSFYNNEISEKSEIFDDQFSVERPDGSNFTLKIRSTKLEDSAMYFCASSSPGDGGGHGYTFGSGTRLTVV.

As DNA, the CDR3 is TGTGCCAGCAGCTTAGGCCGTGGTAGCGGAAATGAGCAGTTCTTC. Translated, it gives CASSLGRGSGNEQFF. The chain has TRBV13 and TRBJ2-1, with a weak D call TRBD2 (6 bases). V was cut by 0 bases and J by 7 bases, with 13 bases left in between. Germline CDR1 is PRHDT and CDR2 is FYEKMQ (reference sequence). This CDR3 contains 15 residues.

V usage is TRBV30 and J usage is TRBJ2-1; the match to TRBD2 covers 8 bases. The CDR3 extends over 13 amino acids. The trim removed 2 bases at V and 7 bases at J, leaving 4 bases unmatched. CDR1 and CDR2 (germline): GTSNPN, SVGIG (reference sequence). DNA for the CDR3: TGTGCCTGGAGTCGGGGGGGCAGGAATGAGCAGTTCTTC. This encodes CAWSRGGRNEQFF. The entire variable domain, with the rest obtained from reference TRBV30 and TRBJ2-1, is as follows: SQTIHQWPATLVQPVGSPLSLECTVEGTSNPNLYWYRQAAGRGLQLLFYSVGIGQISSEVPQNLSASRPQDRQFILSSKKLLLSDSGFYLCAWSRGGRNEQFFGPGTRLTVL.

The chain has TRBV30 and TRBJ2-1; D unclear. V was shortened by 5 bases and J by 9 bases, with 14 bases between the two germline ends. Germline CDR1 reads GTSNPN; CDR2 reads SVGIG (reference sequence). The CDR3 extends over 12 amino acids. The CDR3 DNA reads TGTGCCTGGGGGCTAGGTTTCGGTGAGCAGTTCTTC. This gives the protein CAWGLGFGEQFF.

The rearrangement links TRBV4-3 to TRBJ1-3; no definite D call. The CDR3 contains 15 residues. From germline, CDR1 is LGHNA and CDR2 YSLEER. Trimming removed 1 base from V and 0 bases from J, with 7 bases in between. CDR3 sequence (DNA): TGCGCCAGCAGCCAAGGGACTCTCTCTGGAAACACCATATATTTT. Translated: CASSQGTLSGNTIYF.

This sequence joins TRBV5-1 and TRBJ1-2; D ambiguous. V gave up 0 bases and J gave up 7 bases, with 10 bases separating them. Germline CDR1 SGHRS, CDR2 YFSETQ. This CDR3 comprises 13 residues. CDR3 coding DNA: TGCGCCAGCAGCTTGGTATCCGATAGTGGCTACACCTTC. Protein: CASSLVSDSGYTF. The full variable domain, in which reference TRBV5-1 and TRBJ1-2 provide the parts outside the CDR3, is KAGVTQTPRYLIKTRGQQVTLSCSPISGHRSVSWYQQTPGQGLQFLFEYFSETQRNKGNFPGRFSGRQFSNSRSEMNVSTLELGDSALYLCASSLVSDSGYTFGSGTRLTVV.

The rearrangement joins TRBV10-1 to TRBJ1-1; D not resolved. Germline lookup yields CDR1 WNHNN and CDR2 SYGVQD (reference sequence). Trimming left V 5 bases short and J 7 bases short, with 14 bases between. CDR3 length: 13 residues. The CDR3 sequence: CASSTQEPFEAFF. Here the CDR3 DNA reads TGCGCCAGCAGTACCCAGGAACCATTTGAAGCTTTCTTT.

This clone was seen a few times. This chain connects TRBV7-8 to TRBJ2-7, with 7 nucleotides matching TRBD1. CDR1 is SGHVS, CDR2 FQNEAQ, per germline. The CDR3 covers 17 residues. V dropped 1 base and J dropped 3; count of bases not matched to a gene: 12. The CDR3 DNA sequence: TGTGCCAGCAGCTTAGTCTCCAAGGGACAGCTATTCTACGAGCAGTACTTC. Its protein product is CASSLVSKGQLFYEQYF.

The chain is built from TRBV11-1 and TRBJ2-1; 10 nucleotides align to TRBD2. This CDR3 is built from 16 residues. The junction had 4 bases not matched to a gene; V was cut back by 1 base and J by 4 bases. Germline V lookup: CDR1 SGHAT, CDR2 FQDESV (reference sequence). The CDR3 loop is CASSLVLAGVYNEQFF. The DNA for the CDR3 is TGTGCCAGCAGCTTAGTTCTAGCGGGAGTATACAATGAGCAGTTCTTC.

The rearrangement uses TRBV25-1 and TRBJ1-1; possible D gene TRBD1, 6 bases. This CDR3 comprises 15 residues. Deletions cut 10 bases from V and 0 bases from J, with 18 bases between. The germline V gene encodes CDR1 MGHDK and CDR2 SYGVNS. CDR3 amino acids: CATQGSFPMNTEAFF. CDR3 coding DNA: TGTGCCACCCAGGGGTCCTTTCCTATGAACACTGAAGCTTTCTTT.

The chain combines TRBV9 with TRBJ1-4, with D possibly TRBD1 on 6 matching bases. CDR1 is SGDLS, CDR2 YYNGEE, per germline. V lost 1 base to trimming and J lost 8 bases, with 15 bases between them. The CDR3 sequence is 15 residues long. CDR3 bases: TGTGCCAGCAGCGTAACCCCGAGGACAGAAGAAAAACTGTTTTTT. Translating it yields CASSVTPRTEEKLFF.

J is TRBJ1-5 and V is TRBV2; D uncertain. The ends were cut back, 7 bases at V and 10 bases at J, with 17 bases in the middle. The CDR3 consists of 13 residues. Per the germline V gene, CDR1 is SNHLY and CDR2 is FYNNEI. CDR3 coding DNA: TGTGCCAGCACCCGGGAGAAGCTGGCTCCCCAGCATTTT. This gives the protein CASTREKLAPQHF.